A single sample is the source of the 25 T cell receptor beta chains below, sequenced in a study of regulatory T cells in long-lasting Graves disease. TCR beta libraries were built with iRepertoire HTBI primers and Arm-PCR of CDR3 regions. TCRdb reprocessed the multiplex PCR reads via MiXCR and lists one record per CDR3 protein. The repertoire has about 470,000 distinct CDR3 sequences, 20% to 25% of them found once; the top ten carry 7.1%. Specified time point: persistent/refractory GD, antithyroid drugs over 5 years with positive TRAb. PBMC-derived RNA was used for the TCR library. The material was peripheral blood mononuclear cells (PBMCs), obtained when the disease was refractory, from a patient treated with antithyroid drugs. The receptors originated from a female donor with Graves disease.

The chain links TRBV12-3 or TRBV12-4 to TRBJ1-2; 9 bases agree with TRBD1. V lost 6 bases to trimming and J lost 4 bases; unmatched junction nucleotides: 18. The CDR3 spans 18 residues. This CDR3 reads CASSPTTGGGPLSYGYTF. The CDR3, as DNA: TGTGCCAGCAGCCCGACTACAGGGGGCGGGCCCCTAAGCTATGGCTACACCTTC.

This clonotype was recorded at least ten times. The V call is TRBV28, the J call TRBJ2-2; D not resolved. The CDR3 totals 13 residues. CDR1 and CDR2 from the germline V gene are MDHEN and SYDVKM. With 3 bases removed from V and 7 bases from J, the gap between germline ends came to 9 bases. CDR3 nucleotide sequence: TGTGCCAGCAGTTTGTCATCGGGCGGGGAGCTGTTTTTT. Translated, it gives CASSLSSGGELFF.

This clonotype was detected a few times. The gene calls are TRBV29-1 and TRBJ1-2; D gene uncertain. The CDR3 runs to 13 residues. Per the germline V gene, CDR1 is SQVTM and CDR2 is ANQGSEA. Trimming stripped 2 bases from V and 8 bases from J, with 15 bases between. In DNA, the CDR3 is TGCAGCGTTGAAAGCCCGCGGAGGGAGGGCTACACCTTC. It yields the protein CSVESPRREGYTF.

This clonotype was seen more than once but under ten times. The rearrangement links TRBV5-4 to TRBJ1-2; TRBD1 matches at 9 bases. The CDR3 runs 15 residues. Trimming cost V 0 bases and J 8 bases; bases outside gene matches: 8. From germline, CDR1 is SGHNT and CDR2 YYREEE (reference sequence). CDR3 residues: CASSLAATGGYGYTF. CDR3 nucleotides: TGTGCCAGCAGCTTGGCAGCGACAGGGGGATACGGCTACACCTTC.

This clonotype was counted many times. V gene TRBV27 combines with J gene TRBJ1-1, with D unclear. Germline CDR1 is MNHEY and CDR2 is SMNVEV (reference sequence). V was clipped by 3 bases and J by 4 bases, with 9 bases between them. The CDR3 totals 13 residues. CDR3 loop: CASSFGGFTEAFF. The CDR3 DNA reads as TGTGCCAGCAGTTTCGGAGGATTCACTGAAGCTTTCTTT.

This clonotype occurred many times. The chain is built from TRBV28 and TRBJ1-2, with no clear D. Germline assignment: CDR1 MDHEN and CDR2 SYDVKM. V lost 7 bases and J lost 6, with 18 bases in between. The CDR3 loop spans 14 amino acids. DNA for the CDR3: TGTGCCAGCACCCCTTTACCGGGGTACGATGGCTACACCTTC. It encodes CASTPLPGYDGYTF.

The sample holds a few counts of this clonotype. The chain has TRBV10-3 and TRBJ2-2, with 9 bases identical to TRBD1. This CDR3 contains 15 residues. Germline loops: CDR1 ENHRY, CDR2 SYGVKD. Trimming removed 4 bases from V and 2 bases from J; junction bases left unmatched: 2. CDR3 DNA sequence: TGTGCCATCAGTGGACAGGGGGGCAACACCGGGGAGCTGTTTTTT. Translated, it gives CAISGQGGNTGELFF.

Many counts were recorded for this clonotype. V gene TRBV6-1 combines with J gene TRBJ1-2, with TRBD1 matching 9 bases. This CDR3 has 13 residues. Germline V gene data show CDR1 as MNHNS and CDR2 as SASEGT. With 6 bases clipped from V and 6 bases from J, the junction kept 5 bases outside the gene matches. CDR3 sequence: CASRQGAFDGYTF. In nucleotides, the CDR3 is TGTGCCAGCAGACAGGGGGCGTTCGATGGCTACACCTTC.

The rearrangement links TRBV28 to TRBJ2-1, with D perhaps matching TRBD2 (6 bases). Per the germline V gene, CDR1 is MDHEN and CDR2 is SYDVKM. The CDR3 spans 12 residues. The V and J ends lost 5 bases and 13 bases respectively, with 15 bases between them. CDR3 protein: CASSPPGTRQFF. The CDR3 DNA reads as TGTGCCAGCAGTCCTCCCGGGACTCGACAGTTCTTC.

The sample holds many counts of this clonotype. This chain connects TRBV28 to TRBJ2-6; no clear D. The CDR3 sequence is 12 residues long. V was clipped by 5 bases and J by 9 bases, with 8 bases between them. Germline CDR1 reads MDHEN; CDR2 reads SYDVKM. The CDR3 sequence: CASSQINNVLTF. DNA of the CDR3: TGTGCCAGCAGTCAGATTAACAACGTCCTGACTTTC.

This clonotype was seen ten or more times. The chain has TRBV12-3 or TRBV12-4 and TRBJ1-2, with a weak D call TRBD1 (6 bases). This CDR3 is built from 13 residues. V was pared by 4 bases and J by 8 bases, with 14 bases between. CDR3 coding DNA: TGTGCCAGCAGTTGGTTGGGGGCAGACGGCTACACCTTC. Residues: CASSWLGADGYTF.

This clonotype was seen ten or more times. The chain is built from TRBV6-1 and TRBJ1-2, with 7 bases lining up with TRBD1. Germline trimming cut 5 bases from V and 5 bases from J; bases unmatched to any gene: 14. The germline V gene encodes CDR1 MNHNS and CDR2 SASEGT. The CDR3 covers 16 residues. CDR3 sequence reads: CASSTGTELLLYGYTF. Here the CDR3 DNA reads TGTGCCAGCAGTACCGGGACAGAGCTCCTACTGTATGGCTACACCTTC.

In regard to this clonotype: This may be a read error, as it is one base from a much larger clone. The gene calls are TRBV28 and TRBJ2-5, with 11 bases fitting TRBD2. Looked up from germline, CDR1 is MDHEN and CDR2 is SYDVKM. This CDR3 comprises 15 residues. The CDR3: CASKGASGGRETQYF. DNA for the CDR3: TGTGCCAGCAAAGGGGCTAGCGGGGGGCGAGAGACCCAGTATTTC. Using reference TRBV28 and TRBJ2-5 for the parts outside the CDR3, the full variable domain is DVKVTQSSRYLVKRTGEKVFLECVQDMDHENMFWYRQDPGLGLRLIYFSYDVKMKEKGDIPEGYSVSREKKERFSLILESASTNQTSMYLCASKGASGGRETQYFGPGTRLLVL.

The table lists this clonotype with a few counts. The CDR3 DNA reads as TGTGCCAGCAGCGTTGCAGGGGCAGACTATGGCTACACCTTC. Its translation: CASSVAGADYGYTF. The rearrangement uses TRBV9 and TRBJ1-2; D may be TRBD1 (6 bases). The CDR3 has 14 residues. V dropped 2 bases and J dropped 3 bases, with 11 bases sitting between them. Germline CDR1 reads SGDLS; CDR2 reads YYNGEE.

This clonotype was counted a few times. This chain connects TRBV6-2 or TRBV6-3 to TRBJ2-7; 8 bases fit TRBD1. With 2 bases clipped from V and 3 bases from J, the junction kept 12 bases outside the gene matches. CDR1 and CDR2 from the germline V gene are MNHEY and SVGEGT. The CDR3 is 17 amino acids. CDR3 sequence (DNA): TGTGCCAGCAGTTACAAATACCAATCCGGGACAGGCTACGAGCAGTACTTC. Translation: CASSYKYQSGTGYEQYF.

The rearrangement uses TRBV7-9 and TRBJ1-2; D gene ambiguous. V shed 7 bases and J shed 3 bases, with 12 bases lying between them. The CDR3 is made up of 13 amino acids. Germline CDR1 SEHNR, CDR2 FQNEAQ (reference sequence). In nucleotides, the CDR3 is TGTGCCAGCATCCGGATGGGCCACTATGGCTACACCTTC. Translated, it gives CASIRMGHYGYTF.

The rearrangement links TRBV3-1 to TRBJ1-2; D is unclear. CDR3 length: 14 amino acids. CDR1 is LGHDT and CDR2 is YNNKEL in the germline V gene (reference sequence). V was trimmed by 3 bases and J by 6 bases, leaving 14 bases between them. CDR3: CASSQTWVRDGYTF. DNA of the CDR3: TGTGCCAGCAGCCAGACCTGGGTGAGGGATGGCTACACCTTC.

In its sample, this clonotype was seen a few times. This sequence joins TRBV28 and TRBJ1-5; D may be TRBD1 (5 bases). Germline V gene sequence: CDR1 MDHEN, CDR2 SYDVKM. CDR3 length: 14 amino acids. V was clipped by 1 base and J by 5 bases, with 9 bases between them. CDR3 region: CASSLSLRDQPQHF. CDR3 nucleotides: TGTGCCAGCAGTTTATCCCTCAGGGATCAGCCCCAGCATTTT.

The V and J genes are TRBV6-1 and TRBJ2-4; D ambiguous. V was cut by 3 bases and J by 4 bases, with 13 bases left in between. This CDR3 region has 15 residues. Germline lookup yields CDR1 MNHNS and CDR2 SASEGT. The CDR3 DNA reads as TGTGCCAGCAGTGACATGGGTTTGGGGAAAAACATTCAGTACTTC. The encoded protein is CASSDMGLGKNIQYF.

This clonotype was seen more than once but under ten times. The chain combines TRBV19 with TRBJ2-6; D is tentatively TRBD1 or TRBD2 (6 bases each). V was cut by 3 bases and J by 0 bases, with 15 bases left in between. The CDR3 runs 18 residues. Germline V gene lookup returns CDR1 LNHDA and CDR2 SQIVND (reference sequence). CDR3 sequence: CASSMGGRTSSGANVLTF. The CDR3 bases are TGTGCCAGTAGTATGGGGGGCAGGACCAGCTCTGGGGCCAACGTCCTGACTTTC. The complete variable domain, with remaining parts taken from reference TRBV19 and TRBJ2-6, reads DGGITQSPKYLFRKEGQNVTLSCEQNLNHDAMYWYRQDPGQGLRLIYYSQIVNDFQKGDIAEGYSVSREKKESFPLTVTSAQKNPTAFYLCASSMGGRTSSGANVLTFGAGSRLTVL.

This chain links TRBV30 with TRBJ2-5; no clear D gene. Germline V CDR1 and CDR2: GTSNPN, SVGIG (reference sequence). This CDR3 region has 14 residues. Trimming pared 1 base from V and 0 bases from J, leaving 9 bases between. CDR3: CAWSALRYQETQYF. The CDR3 region has the DNA TGTGCCTGGAGTGCTCTACGGTACCAAGAGACCCAGTACTTC.

This clonotype occurred many times. The chain combines TRBV12-3 or TRBV12-4 with TRBJ2-7; D possibly corresponds to TRBD1 (7 bases). V was pared by 6 bases and J by 5 bases, with 11 bases between. CDR3 size: 12 residues. The DNA for the CDR3 is TGTGCCAGCAGGCGGGACAGCAACGAGCAGTACTTC. Encoded protein: CASRRDSNEQYF.

The sample holds many counts of this clonotype. V usage is TRBV7-8 and J usage is TRBJ1-1; perhaps TRBD1 as D (5 bases). There are 16 residues in the CDR3. The germline V and J ends were trimmed by 3 bases and 5 bases, with 19 bases remaining between them. Per germline, CDR1 SGHVS and CDR2 FQNEAQ. CDR3 sequence reads: CASSFKAQGLETEAFF. In DNA form, the CDR3 reads TGTGCCAGCAGCTTTAAAGCCCAGGGACTCGAGACTGAAGCTTTCTTT.

The CDR3 reads CSAISPRDGTQETQYF. Written as DNA, the CDR3 is TGCAGTGCTATCTCCCCTCGGGATGGTACACAAGAGACCCAGTACTTC. The gene calls are TRBV20-1 and TRBJ2-5; TRBD2 is a possible D gene (5 bases). The CDR3 consists of 16 residues. Per the germline V gene, CDR1 is DFQATT and CDR2 is SNEGSKA (reference sequence). Trimming pared 4 bases from V and 2 bases from J, leaving 20 bases between.

This clonotype was recorded a few times. J is TRBJ1-5 and V is TRBV27; maybe TRBD1 (5 bases). Trimming stripped 2 bases from V and 7 bases from J, with 15 bases between. CDR3 length equals 15 residues. Germline V gives CDR1 MNHEY, CDR2 SMNVEV (reference sequence). CDR3: CASSLIATGDQPQHF. The CDR3 bases are TGTGCCAGCAGTTTAATTGCTACAGGCGACCAGCCCCAGCATTTT.